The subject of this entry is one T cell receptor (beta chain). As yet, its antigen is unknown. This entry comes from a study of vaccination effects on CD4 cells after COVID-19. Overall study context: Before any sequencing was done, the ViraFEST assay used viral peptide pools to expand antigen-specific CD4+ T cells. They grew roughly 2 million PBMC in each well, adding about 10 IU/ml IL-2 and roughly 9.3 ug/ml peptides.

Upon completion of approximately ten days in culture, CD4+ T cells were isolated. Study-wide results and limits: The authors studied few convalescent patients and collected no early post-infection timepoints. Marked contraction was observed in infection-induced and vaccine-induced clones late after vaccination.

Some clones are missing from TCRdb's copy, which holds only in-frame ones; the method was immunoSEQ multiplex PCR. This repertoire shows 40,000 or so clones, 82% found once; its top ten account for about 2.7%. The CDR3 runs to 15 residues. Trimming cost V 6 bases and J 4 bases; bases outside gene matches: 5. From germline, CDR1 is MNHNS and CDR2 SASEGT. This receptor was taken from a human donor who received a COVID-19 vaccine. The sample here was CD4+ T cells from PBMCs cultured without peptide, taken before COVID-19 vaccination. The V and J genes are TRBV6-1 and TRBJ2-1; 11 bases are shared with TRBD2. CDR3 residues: CASSFSSGGYNEQFF. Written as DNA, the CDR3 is TGTGCCAGCAGCTTTTCTAGCGGGGGGTACAATGAGCAGTTCTTC.